The entry below gives a single TCR beta chain sequence along with its context. These data belong to a study of T cells in tuberculosis. Thawed, overnight-rested PBMC were stained with GMM-loaded CD1B tetramer, viability dye and anti-CD3, then sorted. C32 glucose monomycolate from Rhodococcus equi was loaded onto the CD1B tetramers. Approximately 100,000 tetramer-negative cells were sorted from each donor. Sequenced by immunoSEQ multiplex PCR; TCRdb stores in-frame clones only, minus some. The sample consists of about 58,000 clones, roughly 86% of them appearing once. The sample consisted of CD1b-GMM tetramer-negative cells sorted from PBMCs. This TCR came from an adult woman with latent tuberculosis.

Here the CDR3 DNA reads TGCGCCAGCAGCCAAGGCTTAAGGTCACTAGCGGTGAGGGAAAACATTCAGTACTTC. Translating gives CASSQGLRSLAVRENIQYF. The V call is TRBV4-3, the J call TRBJ2-4; 8 bases fit TRBD2. From germline, CDR1 is LGHNA and CDR2 YSLEER. This CDR3 region has 19 residues. Trimming removed 1 base from V and 5 bases from J; junction bases left unmatched: 16.